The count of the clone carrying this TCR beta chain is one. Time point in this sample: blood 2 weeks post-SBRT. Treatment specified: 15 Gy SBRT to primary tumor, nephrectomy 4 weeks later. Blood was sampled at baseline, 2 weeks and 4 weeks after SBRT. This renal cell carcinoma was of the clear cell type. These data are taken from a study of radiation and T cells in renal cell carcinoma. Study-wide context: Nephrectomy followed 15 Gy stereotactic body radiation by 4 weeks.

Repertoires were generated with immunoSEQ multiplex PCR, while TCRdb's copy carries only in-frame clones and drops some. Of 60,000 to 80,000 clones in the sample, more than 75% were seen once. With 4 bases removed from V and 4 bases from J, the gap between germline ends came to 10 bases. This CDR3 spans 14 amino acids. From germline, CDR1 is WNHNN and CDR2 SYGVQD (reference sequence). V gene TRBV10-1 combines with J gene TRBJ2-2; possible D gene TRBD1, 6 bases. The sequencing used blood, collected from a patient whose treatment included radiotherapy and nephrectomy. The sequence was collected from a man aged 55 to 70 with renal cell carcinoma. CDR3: CASSAGTTTGELFF. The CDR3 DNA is TGCGCCAGCAGTGCCGGGACAACCACCGGGGAGCTGTTTTTT.